The count of the clone carrying this T cell receptor beta chain is one. The source of the sample is a study of shared clonotypes between healthy human individuals. From germline, CDR1 is PRHDT and CDR2 FYEKMQ (reference sequence). The CDR3 runs 15 residues. With 7 bases clipped from V and 8 bases from J, the junction kept 11 bases outside the gene matches. Authors' analysis steps: With immunoSEQ giving junction-only sequences and no quality scores, filtering differed. Libraries were prepared by immunoSEQ multiplex PCR; TCRdb keeps only in-frame clonotypes and omits some of them. The V and J calls and clone size come from that table; D and trimming were worked out from the DNA. Seen here are fewer than 500,000 clones, over 60% observed once, and the top ten hold around 12%.

The chain employs TRBV13 and TRBJ2-2, with 9 positions matching TRBD2. What was sequenced was PBMCs. This receptor was taken from a woman between 40 and 50 years old in good health. Some clones in this sample may be carry-over from other donors' samples. The CDR3, as DNA: TGTGCCAGCAACGCGGGAGGGCGACGAGCGGGGGAGCTGTTTTTT. It encodes CASNAGGRRAGELFF.